Following are 24 T cell receptor beta chains from one sample sequenced in a study of response to subunit inactivated influenza vaccine. TCRdb processed the RT-PCR reads anew with MiXCR; each CDR3 protein has one entry. The table shows about 650,000 distinct CDR3 sequences, with less than 15% occurring only once. The sequencing used PBMCs from blood, collected approximately 15 days before vaccination. These receptors were collected from a man between 50 and 59 years old who received an inactivated influenza vaccine.

This clonotype was found many times. CDR3 loop: CASSPRGPGNNSPLHF. In DNA, the CDR3 is TGTGCCAGCAGCCCGCGGGGACCGGGCAATAATTCACCCCTCCACTTT. The chain joins TRBV4-2 to TRBJ1-6; a weak D match, TRBD1 (5 bases). V was shortened by 4 bases and J by 5 bases, with 15 bases between the two germline ends. The CDR3 has 16 residues. The germline CDR1 and CDR2 sequences are LGHNA and YNFKEQ.

V usage is TRBV20-1 and J usage is TRBJ1-1, with D possibly being TRBD1 (5 bases). Looked up from germline, CDR1 is DFQATT and CDR2 is SNEGSKA (reference sequence). Trimming took 1 base from V and 4 from J, leaving 7 bases between them. This CDR3 has 12 amino acids. This chain's CDR3 is CSARGGATEAFF. The CDR3 coding sequence is TGCAGTGCTAGAGGTGGGGCCACTGAAGCTTTCTTT.

The chain uses TRBV19 and TRBJ1-1; D gene uncertain. Trimming shortened V by 2 bases and J by 7 bases, and 11 bases separated the two germline ends. Germline V lookup: CDR1 LNHDA, CDR2 SQIVND (reference sequence). The CDR3 totals 13 residues. The CDR3 sequence: CASSIFKFLEAFF. In DNA, the CDR3 is TGTGCCAGTAGTATATTCAAGTTCCTTGAAGCTTTCTTT.

This clonotype showed up just once. Compared with germline, one end of the junction differs, possibly owing to a read error. The gene calls are TRBV29-1 and TRBJ2-7; D is unresolved. The CDR3 totals 13 residues. In germline, CDR1 is SQVTM, CDR2 ANQGSEA. CDR3 amino acids: CTVEGSQTYEQYF. In DNA form, the CDR3 reads TGCACCGTTGAAGGGTCCCAAACCTACGAGCAGTACTTC.

V is TRBV20-1 and J is TRBJ2-7; 10 bases line up with TRBD1. Germline CDR1 reads DFQATT; CDR2 reads SNEGSKA (reference sequence). Unmatched junction bases numbered 10, after V lost 6 bases and J lost 5 bases. This CDR3 has 14 residues. The CDR3 loop is CSAIPGTGEHEQYF. The CDR3 DNA reads TGCAGTGCCATCCCAGGGACAGGGGAACACGAGCAGTACTTC.

This clonotype was observed many times. The J gene is TRBJ2-1, the V gene TRBV5-1; no definite D call. V gave up 5 bases and J gave up 3 bases, with 3 bases separating them. Germline loops: CDR1 SGHRS, CDR2 YFSETQ. CDR3 size: 11 residues. The CDR3 is CASRDYNEQFF. Written as DNA, the CDR3 is TGCGCCAGCAGGGACTACAATGAGCAGTTCTTC.

This chain links TRBV20-1 with TRBJ1-2; D perhaps matches TRBD1 (5 bases). Germline V gene lookup returns CDR1 DFQATT and CDR2 SNEGSKA (reference sequence). There are 11 residues in the CDR3. V was clipped by 4 bases and J by 4 bases, with 7 bases between them. CDR3 DNA sequence: TGCAGTGCTACGGGGGTCTATGGCTACACCTTC. It translates to CSATGVYGYTF.

J is TRBJ1-5 and V is TRBV12-3 or TRBV12-4; D remains ambiguous. The CDR3 spans 11 residues. Trimming left V 6 bases short and J 5 bases short, with 5 bases between. The CDR3 spells CASSRYQPQHF. In DNA form, the CDR3 reads TGTGCCAGCAGCCGGTATCAGCCCCAGCATTTT.

The V gene is TRBV5-1, the J gene TRBJ2-5, with a possible D match to TRBD2 (7 bases). This CDR3 comprises 16 residues. The V gene lost 4 bases and the J gene lost 5 bases, with 21 bases spanning the gap. Germline V lookup: CDR1 SGHRS, CDR2 YFSETQ. The DNA for the CDR3 is TGCGCCAGCAGCACCGAGCGGGACACCCGTGGGGAGACCCAGTACTTC. Encoded protein: CASSTERDTRGETQYF.

Only a few counts were recorded for this clonotype. The genes are TRBV2 and TRBJ2-4, with D unclear. The CDR3 is 16 amino acids. Deletions cut 0 bases from V and 3 bases from J, with 12 bases between. The germline gives CDR1 SNHLY, CDR2 FYNNEI. CDR3 in DNA: TGTGCCAGCAGTGAAGCATCCGGTTCCCTCAAAAACATTCAGTACTTC. Amino acid sequence: CASSEASGSLKNIQYF. Drawing the rest from reference TRBV2 and TRBJ2-4, the complete variable domain is EPEVTQTPSHQVTQMGQEVILRCVPISNHLYFYWYRQILGQKVEFLVSFYNNEISEKSEIFDDQFSVERPDGSNFTLKIRSTKLEDSAMYFCASSEASGSLKNIQYFGAGTRLSVL.

This clonotype was counted a few times. The chain combines TRBV29-1 with TRBJ2-1; TRBD1 aligns across 11 bases. CDR1 is SQVTM, CDR2 ANQGSEA, per germline. There are 15 residues in the CDR3. The junction had 4 bases not matched to a gene; V was cut back by 4 bases and J by 2 bases. The CDR3 DNA follows: TGCAGCGTTGCCCGGACAGGGGGCCCCTACAATGAGCAGTTCTTC. As protein: CSVARTGGPYNEQFF.

Many counts were recorded for this clonotype. The V call is TRBV5-6, the J call TRBJ1-5, with 8 bases that match TRBD1. This CDR3 is built from 15 residues. The germline V gene has CDR1 SGHDT and CDR2 YYEEEE. Trimming at V came to 2 bases and at J to 10 bases, leaving 11 bases not matched to a gene. The CDR3 DNA reads as TGTGCCAGCAGCTTATCACAGGGGGACCTTTACCCCCAGCATTTT. Amino acid sequence: CASSLSQGDLYPQHF.

The sample holds a few counts of this clonotype. V and J are TRBV5-1 and TRBJ1-4, with 7 bases aligning to TRBD1. There are 17 residues in the CDR3. The germline gives CDR1 SGHRS, CDR2 YFSETQ. Trimming at V came to 3 bases and at J to 4 bases, leaving 12 bases not matched to a gene. The CDR3 reads CASSWGRDRRINEKLFF. The CDR3 bases are TGCGCCAGCAGCTGGGGCCGGGACAGAAGGATTAATGAAAAACTGTTTTTT.

This chain links TRBV20-1 with TRBJ2-7, with D perhaps matching TRBD2 (6 bases). The length of the CDR3 is 12 residues. From germline, CDR1 is DFQATT and CDR2 SNEGSKA (reference sequence). Trimming took off 4 bases at V and 2 bases at J, with 9 bases between the two ends. This CDR3 reads CSANPSAYEQYF. The CDR3 DNA reads as TGCAGTGCTAACCCTAGCGCCTACGAGCAGTACTTC.

This clonotype was seen a handful of times. V usage is TRBV6-2 or TRBV6-3 and J usage is TRBJ2-1; 13 bases align to TRBD2. There are 15 residues in the CDR3. In germline, CDR1 is MNHEY, CDR2 SVGEGT. With V trimmed by 5 bases and J by 10 bases, 8 bases remained unmatched. The CDR3 nucleotides read TGTGCCAGCAGTCCCGGACTAGCGGGAGCACGGGAGCAGTTCTTC. It encodes CASSPGLAGAREQFF.

This clonotype was picked up many times. The chain recombines TRBV4-2 with TRBJ2-3; 7 positions agree with TRBD2. The length of the CDR3 is 15 residues. Germline CDR1 reads LGHNA; CDR2 reads YNFKEQ. V lost 1 base to trimming and J lost 1 base; unmatched junction nucleotides: 2. The CDR3 loop is CASSQGLARTDTQYF. DNA of the CDR3: TGTGCCAGCAGCCAAGGACTAGCCCGCACAGATACGCAGTATTTT.

The J gene is TRBJ2-2, the V gene TRBV5-1, with 9 bases fitting TRBD2. The CDR3 consists of 17 residues. With V trimmed by 4 bases and J by 4 bases, 11 bases remained unmatched. Germline V CDR1 and CDR2: SGHRS, YFSETQ. The CDR3 loop reads CASSRYTGLALTGELFF. The CDR3 bases are TGCGCCAGCAGCCGCTACACGGGACTAGCCCTCACCGGGGAGCTGTTTTTT.

This clonotype was detected only a few times. The rearrangement links TRBV29-1 to TRBJ2-7; 11 bases are a match to TRBD2. This CDR3 region has 13 residues. V gave up 7 bases and J gave up 3 bases; unmatched junction bases: 5. The V gene's germline CDR1 is SQVTM and CDR2 ANQGSEA. This CDR3 is CSAEGLAGYEQYF. In DNA form, the CDR3 reads TGCAGCGCCGAAGGACTAGCGGGCTACGAGCAGTACTTC.

This clonotype was recorded a few times. V and J are TRBV20-1 and TRBJ2-3; 8 nucleotides match TRBD2. The ends lost 0 bases at V and 6 bases at J; junction bases unmatched: 14. The CDR3 consists of 17 residues. Per germline, CDR1 DFQATT and CDR2 SNEGSKA (reference sequence). CDR3 sequence (DNA): TGCAGTGCTAGAGACAGGTCCGGGACTAGGGGTATTGATACGCAGTATTTT. The encoded protein is CSARDRSGTRGIDTQYF.

The V call is TRBV7-2, the J call TRBJ2-1, with 10 bases aligning to TRBD2. CDR1 SGHTA and CDR2 FQGNSA come from the germline V gene. With 3 bases clipped from V and 0 bases from J, the junction kept 2 bases outside the gene matches. CDR3 length equals 16 residues. Here the CDR3 reads CASSFTSGTSYNEQFF. In DNA form, the CDR3 reads TGTGCCAGCAGCTTCACTAGCGGGACCTCCTACAATGAGCAGTTCTTC.

This clonotype has a handful of counts. The chain carries TRBV25-1 and TRBJ1-4; D may be TRBD1 (5 bases). Germline assignment: CDR1 MGHDK and CDR2 SYGVNS. The CDR3 sequence is 14 residues long. Trimming removed 5 bases from V and 5 bases from J, with 12 bases in between. CDR3 DNA sequence: TGTGCCAGCAGTCCCGGGACGCTGAATGAAAAACTGTTTTTT. It translates to CASSPGTLNEKLFF.

The table lists this clonotype with many counts. This chain connects TRBV11-2 to TRBJ2-5; 8 bases are shared with TRBD1. Germline values: CDR1 SGHAT, CDR2 FQNNGV. This CDR3 has 16 residues. The trim removed 2 bases at V and 4 bases at J, leaving 9 bases unmatched. CDR3 in DNA: TGTGCCAGCAGCTTAAGAGGACAGGGTCGGAGAGAGACCCAGTACTTC. It yields the protein CASSLRGQGRRETQYF. The full variable domain, with the rest looked up from reference TRBV11-2 and TRBJ2-5, is EAGVAQSPRYKIIEKRQSVAFWCNPISGHATLYWYQQILGQGPKLLIQFQNNGVVDDSQLPKDRFSAERLKGVDSTLKIQPAKLEDSAVYLCASSLRGQGRRETQYFGPGTRLLVL.

CDR3 DNA: TGTGCCAGCAGCCGACGGGACCGGGACAGGCTACAAGAGACCCAGTACTTC. This translates into CASSRRDRDRLQETQYF. The rearrangement uses TRBV14 and TRBJ2-5, with 8 nucleotides matching TRBD1. J gave up 2 bases and V 4 bases, and 12 bases lay outside the gene matches. Germline CDR1 reads SGHDN; CDR2 reads FVKESK. The CDR3 runs 17 residues.

The chain couples TRBV29-1 to TRBJ2-1, with TRBD1 matching over 9 bases. With V trimmed by 6 bases and J by 8 bases, 11 bases remained unmatched. Germline CDR1 and CDR2: SQVTM and ANQGSEA. The CDR3 consists of 14 residues. The CDR3 loop is CSVRARDRVYEQFF. The CDR3 DNA reads TGCAGCGTCCGAGCCCGGGACAGGGTTTATGAGCAGTTCTTC.